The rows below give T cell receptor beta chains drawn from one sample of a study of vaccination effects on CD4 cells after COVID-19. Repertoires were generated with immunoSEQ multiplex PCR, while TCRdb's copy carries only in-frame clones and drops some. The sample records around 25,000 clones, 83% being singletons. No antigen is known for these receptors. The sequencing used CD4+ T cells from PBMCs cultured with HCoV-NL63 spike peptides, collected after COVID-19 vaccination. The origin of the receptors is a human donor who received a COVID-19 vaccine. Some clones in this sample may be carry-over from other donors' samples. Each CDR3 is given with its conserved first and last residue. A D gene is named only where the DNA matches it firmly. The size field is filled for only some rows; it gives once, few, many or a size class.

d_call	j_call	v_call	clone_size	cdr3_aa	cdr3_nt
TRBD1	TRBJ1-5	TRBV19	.	CASSIRTGGGQPQHF	TGTGCCAGTAGTATCCGGACAGGGGGAGGTCAGCCCCAGCATTTT
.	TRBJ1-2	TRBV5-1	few	CASSLEGGYTF	TGCGCCAGCAGCTTGGAGGGAGGCTACACCTTC
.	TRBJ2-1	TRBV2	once	CASSEGGNNEQFF	TGTGCCAGCAGTGAAGGGGGGAACAATGAGCAGTTCTTC
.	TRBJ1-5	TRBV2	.	CASRRGDISNQPQHF	TGTGCCAGCAGAAGAGGGGATATTAGTAATCAGCCCCAGCATTTT
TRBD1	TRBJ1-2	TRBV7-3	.	CASSLTGGRGYTF	TGTGCCAGCAGCCTTACAGGGGGCCGCGGCTACACCTTC
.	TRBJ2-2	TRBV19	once	CASSIGRSTGELFF	TGTGCCAGTAGTATAGGACGCAGCACCGGGGAGCTGTTTTTT
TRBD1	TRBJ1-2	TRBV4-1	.	CASRGQGARYYGYTF	TGCGCCAGCAGGGGACAGGGGGCGCGGTACTATGGCTACACCTTC
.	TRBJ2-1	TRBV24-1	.	CATSDLTGREQFF	TGTGCCACCAGTGATTTAACGGGTCGTGAGCAGTTCTTC
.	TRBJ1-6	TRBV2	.	CASSLIGARHHF	TGTGCCAGCAGTTTAATCGGGGCCAGGCACCACTTT
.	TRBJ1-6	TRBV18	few	CASSPDQGTNSPLHF	TGTGCCAGCTCACCAGACCAGGGGACAAATTCACCCCTCCACTTT
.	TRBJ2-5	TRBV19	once	CASSQGGETQYF	TGTGCCAGTAGTCAGGGGGGAGAGACCCAGTACTTC
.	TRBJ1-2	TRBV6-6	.	CASTDGQPYGYTF	TGTGCCAGCACCGACGGACAGCCCTATGGCTACACCTTC
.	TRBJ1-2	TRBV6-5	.	CASGKTGFGYTF	TGTGCCAGCGGAAAAACAGGGTTCGGCTACACCTTC
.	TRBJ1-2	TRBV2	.	CASIQLTINGYTF	TGTGCCAGCATTCAGCTAACTATAAATGGCTACACCTTC
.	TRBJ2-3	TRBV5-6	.	CASSLDRGTDTQYF	TGTGCCAGCAGCTTGGACAGGGGCACAGATACGCAGTATTTT
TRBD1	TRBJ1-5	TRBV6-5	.	CASQKTGFYQPQHF	TGTGCCAGCCAAAAGACAGGGTTTTATCAGCCCCAGCATTTT
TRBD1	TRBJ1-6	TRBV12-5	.	CASGLEDREYSPLHF	TGTGCTAGTGGTTTGGAGGACAGGGAATATTCACCCCTCCACTTT
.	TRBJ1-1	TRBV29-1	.	CSVEVGGGGTEAFF	TGCAGCGTTGAAGTTGGCGGCGGTGGTACTGAAGCTTTCTTT
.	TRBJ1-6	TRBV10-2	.	CASMRQPGDSPLHF	TGCGCCAGCATGCGACAGCCTGGGGATTCACCCCTCCACTTT
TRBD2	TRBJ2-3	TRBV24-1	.	CATSDPRGVSSTDTQYF	TGTGCCACCAGTGACCCCCGGGGGGTATCTAGCACAGATACGCAGTATTTT
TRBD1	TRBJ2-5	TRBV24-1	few	CATSDRGQGRETQYF	TGTGCCACCAGTGACCGGGGACAGGGCAGAGAGACCCAGTACTTC
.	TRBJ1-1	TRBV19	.	CASSAAQGRRSEAFF	TGTGCCAGTAGTGCGGCACAGGGTCGGAGGTCTGAAGCTTTCTTT
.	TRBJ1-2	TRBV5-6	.	CASSPKWGYYGYTF	TGTGCCAGCAGCCCGAAATGGGGTTACTATGGCTACACCTTC
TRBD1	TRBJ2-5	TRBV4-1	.	CASSRTGLETQYF	TGCGCCAGCAGCAGGACAGGGTTAGAGACCCAGTACTTC
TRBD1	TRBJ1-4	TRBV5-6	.	CASSVDRAGEKLFF	TGTGCCAGCAGCGTGGACAGGGCGGGGGAAAAACTGTTTTTT
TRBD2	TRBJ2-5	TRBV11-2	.	CASSPRTSGQETQYF	TGTGCCAGCAGCCCGCGGACTAGCGGACAAGAGACCCAGTACTTC
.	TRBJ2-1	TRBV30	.	CAWSVLLGEQFF	TGTGCCTGGAGTGTACTTCTAGGTGAGCAGTTCTTC
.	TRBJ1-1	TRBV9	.	CASSAEWAAGLHNTEAFF	TGTGCCAGCAGCGCTGAGTGGGCCGCTGGGTTACACAACACTGAAGCTTTCTTT
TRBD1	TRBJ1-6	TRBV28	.	CASSLSRTGSSPLHF	TGTGCCAGCAGTTTATCCCGGACAGGGAGTTCACCCCTCCACTTT